These 12 T cell receptor beta chains were all obtained from the same sample, sequenced in a study of quantifying T cell responses using KT2 cells. The wider study: TCR alpha and beta constant-region primers primed reverse transcription of RNA.

The cDNA 3' end received a ligated oligonucleotide with a UMI. The first PCR ran roughly 4 cycles with an equimolar RC1.1 and RC1.2 beta primer mix. In TCRdb, the UMI-ligation and nested PCR reads were re-called with MiXCR into one record per CDR3 protein. The sample has tens of thousands of distinct CDR3 sequences, approximately 6.8% seen once; the top ten hold approximately 15%. Sequencing used PBMCs spiked with cells of the T cell clone KT2. The receptors were gathered from a human donor.

This clonotype was counted only a few times. The J gene is TRBJ1-2, the V gene TRBV30; D is uncertain. This CDR3 region has 11 residues. The V gene's germline CDR1 is GTSNPN and CDR2 SVGIG (reference sequence). With 4 bases removed from V and 2 bases from J, the gap between germline ends came to 5 bases. The CDR3, as DNA: TGTGCCTGGACAGAGAACTATGGCTACACCTTC. It encodes CAWTENYGYTF.

This clonotype was found many times. V gene TRBV11-2 combines with J gene TRBJ2-3, with D possibly TRBD1 on 5 matching bases. The CDR3 has 17 amino acids. Per the germline V gene, CDR1 is SGHAT and CDR2 is FQNNGV. V lost 3 bases, J lost 0 bases, and 16 bases lay in between. The DNA for the CDR3 is TGTGCCAGCAGCTTGGGCGGACAAGGGTCTAGCACAGATACGCAGTATTTT. This sequence encodes CASSLGGQGSSTDTQYF. The whole variable domain, remainder taken from reference TRBV11-2 and TRBJ2-3, is EAGVAQSPRYKIIEKRQSVAFWCNPISGHATLYWYQQILGQGPKLLIQFQNNGVVDDSQLPKDRFSAERLKGVDSTLKIQPAKLEDSAVYLCASSLGGQGSSTDTQYFGPGTRLTVL.

This clonotype was observed many times. In DNA form, the CDR3 reads TGTGCCAGCTCCCAGGGACACCAGCGTCAAGAGACCCAGTACTTC. As protein: CASSQGHQRQETQYF. V usage is TRBV7-9 and J usage is TRBJ2-5; TRBD1 is a possible D gene (6 bases). CDR1 is SEHNR and CDR2 is FQNEAQ in the germline V gene (reference sequence). This CDR3 is built from 15 residues. V shed 8 bases and J shed 2 bases, with 18 bases lying between them.

The table lists this clonotype with many counts. The chain is built from TRBV7-3 and TRBJ2-5; 14 bases agree with TRBD2. V lost 4 bases to trimming and J lost 5 bases; unmatched junction nucleotides: 9. The length of the CDR3 is 17 residues. CDR1 and CDR2 (germline): SGHTA, FQGTGA. This chain's CDR3 is CASSSGLAGGSGETQYF. DNA of the CDR3: TGTGCCAGCAGCTCCGGACTAGCGGGAGGATCGGGGGAGACCCAGTACTTC. The entire variable domain, with the rest obtained from reference TRBV7-3 and TRBJ2-5, is as follows: GAGVSQTPSNKVTEKGKYVELRCDPISGHTALYWYRQSLGQGPEFLIYFQGTGAADDSGLPNDRFFAVRPEGSVSTLKIQRTERGDSAVYLCASSSGLAGGSGETQYFGPGTRLLVL.

V usage is TRBV12-3 or TRBV12-4 and J usage is TRBJ2-5, with D tentatively TRBD1 (6 bases). There are 15 residues in the CDR3. V was clipped by 6 bases and J by 3 bases, with 17 bases between them. CDR3 nucleotides: TGTGCCAGCAGCCCGCCCCGGGACACAGAAGAGACCCAGTACTTC. It encodes CASSPPRDTEETQYF.

This clonotype was detected ten times or more. The V call is TRBV29-1, the J call TRBJ1-1; 10 bases fit TRBD1. CDR3 size: 13 residues. CDR1 SQVTM and CDR2 ANQGSEA come from the germline V gene. J gave up 2 bases and V 5 bases, and 2 bases lay outside the gene matches. The CDR3: CSVRTGGNTEAFF. The CDR3 nucleotides read TGCAGCGTTCGGACAGGGGGTAACACTGAAGCTTTCTTT. Full variable domain (missing parts from reference TRBV29-1 and TRBJ1-1): SAVISQKPSRDICQRGTSLTIQCQVDSQVTMMFWYRQQPGQSLTLIATANQGSEATYESGFVIDKFPISRPNLTFSTLTVSNMSPEDSSIYLCSVRTGGNTEAFFGQGTRLTVV.

The gene calls are TRBV28 and TRBJ1-2; D is unresolved. The germline gives CDR1 MDHEN, CDR2 SYDVKM. Trimming stripped 6 bases from V and 7 bases from J, with 9 bases between. The length of the CDR3 is 11 residues. The CDR3 nucleotides are TGTGCCAGCAGACCCAGACGTGGCTACACCTTC. Amino acids: CASRPRRGYTF.

This clonotype was counted many times. V and J are TRBV6-5 and TRBJ1-5; TRBD1 aligns across 11 bases. Trimming cost V 8 bases and J 5 bases; bases outside gene matches: 2. Germline CDR1 is MNHEY and CDR2 is SVGAGI. CDR3 length: 13 residues. The DNA for the CDR3 is TGTGCCAGCGGGACAGGGGGTTATCAGCCCCAGCATTTT. This sequence encodes CASGTGGYQPQHF.

This clonotype was seen a few times. This chain uses TRBV11-2 with TRBJ2-1, with TRBD2 as a possible D gene (5 bases). V lost 5 bases and J 8 bases, leaving 7 bases between the germline ends. This CDR3 is built from 11 residues. The germline CDR1 and CDR2 sequences are SGHAT and FQNNGV. The CDR3 here is CASSGGYEQFF. CDR3 coding DNA: TGTGCCAGCAGCGGAGGCTATGAGCAGTTCTTC. Full variable domain (rest looked up from reference TRBV11-2 and TRBJ2-1): EAGVAQSPRYKIIEKRQSVAFWCNPISGHATLYWYQQILGQGPKLLIQFQNNGVVDDSQLPKDRFSAERLKGVDSTLKIQPAKLEDSAVYLCASSGGYEQFFGPGTRLTVL.

This clonotype occurred a few times. The V call is TRBV28, the J call TRBJ2-5; TRBD1 matches 7 bases. With V trimmed by 6 bases and J by 5 bases, 12 bases remained unmatched. The CDR3 extends over 15 amino acids. Germline V gene sequence: CDR1 MDHEN, CDR2 SYDVKM. The CDR3 DNA is TGTGCCAGCAGCACGCCACAGGGGTTGTTCGAGACCCAGTACTTC. This codes for CASSTPQGLFETQYF.

Many counts were recorded for this clonotype. This chain uses TRBV6-6 with TRBJ1-1; D unresolved. The CDR3 runs 15 residues. Germline CDR1 is MNHNY and CDR2 is SVGAGI (reference sequence). Between the trimmed V and J ends, which lost 5 bases and 4 bases, there was a span of 17 bases. The CDR3 DNA is TGTGCCAGCAGTACCAATAAAGGAAGGAGCACTGAAGCTTTCTTT. Its protein is CASSTNKGRSTEAFF.

This clonotype was counted only a few times. The V and J genes are TRBV6-2 or TRBV6-3 and TRBJ2-7, with 8 nucleotides matching TRBD2. With V trimmed by 5 bases and J by 0 bases, 6 bases remained unmatched. CDR1 MNHEY and CDR2 SVGEGT come from the germline V gene. This CDR3 has 15 amino acids. CDR3 sequence reads: CASSPRGASSYEQYF. The CDR3 DNA sequence: TGTGCCAGCAGTCCGCGGGGGGCCAGCTCCTACGAGCAGTACTTC.